This T cell receptor beta chain was captured by sequencing in a study of identifying expanded T cells in peripheral blood. Healthy donors had no documented immune events, such as infections, while sampled. Profiled with immunoSEQ multiplex PCR; TCRdb holds only in-frame clones, not every one. The repertoire holds tens of thousands of clones, with 65% to 85% as singletons. Findings and limits, study-wide: Variance in clone template counts between approximately two-week samples significantly increased with total template count across all healthy donors. Over approximately two and four weeks, about 17 and 20 clones changed, versus roughly 1.2 between replicates.

Worth noting for this clone: As yet, its antigen is unknown.

Germline V lookup: CDR1 GTSNPN, CDR2 SVGIG (reference sequence). The length of the CDR3 is 11 residues. Trimming took off 0 bases at V and 8 bases at J, with 5 bases between the two ends. This TCR derives from a person aged 18-70 years in good health. Specimen: blood. The chain links TRBV30 to TRBJ2-1, with D hard to call. CDR3 sequence (DNA): TGTGCCTGGAGTGTACTGGATGAGCAGTTCTTC. This translates into CAWSVLDEQFF.